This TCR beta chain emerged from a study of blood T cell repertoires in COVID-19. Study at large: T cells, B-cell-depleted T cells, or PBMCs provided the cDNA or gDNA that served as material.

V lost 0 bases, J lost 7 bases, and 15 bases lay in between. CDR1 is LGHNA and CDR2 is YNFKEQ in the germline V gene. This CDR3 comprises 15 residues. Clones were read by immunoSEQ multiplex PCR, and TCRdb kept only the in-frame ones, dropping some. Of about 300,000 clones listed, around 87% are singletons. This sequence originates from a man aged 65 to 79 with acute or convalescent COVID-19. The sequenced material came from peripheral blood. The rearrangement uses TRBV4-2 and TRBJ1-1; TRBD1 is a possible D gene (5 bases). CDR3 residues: CASSQDVRGRGEAFF. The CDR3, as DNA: TGTGCCAGCAGCCAAGATGTACGGGGGAGGGGTGAAGCTTTCTTT.